The 25 T cell receptor beta chains in this list originate from one sample, sequenced in a study of blood T cell repertoires in COVID-19. Only in-frame clones appear in the TCRdb table, and some are missing; sequencing was by immunoSEQ multiplex PCR. The sample lists roughly 330,000 clones; approximately 87% were seen once. Sequences were obtained from PBMCs or T cells enriched from blood (not recorded which). Every receptor here comes from a woman aged 30 to 39 who had recovered from COVID-19.

V and J are TRBV7-9 and TRBJ1-4; 10 bases are a match to TRBD1. CDR1 is SEHNR, CDR2 FQNEAQ, per germline (reference sequence). V was clipped by 6 bases and J by 8 bases; unmatched bases: 15. The CDR3 consists of 17 residues. CDR3 loop: CASRPPGTGVAWEKLFF. The CDR3 bases are TGTGCCAGCAGACCTCCCGGGACAGGGGTCGCTTGGGAAAAACTGTTTTTT.

This chain joins TRBV10-2 and TRBJ1-6, with TRBD1 matching over 8 bases. CDR3 length equals 15 residues. Trimming at V came to 5 bases and at J to 7 bases, leaving 7 bases not matched to a gene. The germline V gene encodes CDR1 WSHSY and CDR2 SAAADI. The DNA of the CDR3 is TGCGCCAGCAGTCTGGACAGGGCAGAGAATTCACCCCTCCACTTT. Translated, it gives CASSLDRAENSPLHF.

This chain connects TRBV18 to TRBJ2-5; tentatively, D is TRBD2 (6 bases). V was trimmed by 0 bases and J by 7 bases, leaving 24 bases between them. This CDR3 is built from 18 residues. CDR1 is KGHSH and CDR2 is LQKENI in the germline V gene. CDR3 in DNA: TGTGCCAGCTCACCACCGGAGCGACCGGGACTTCGAAGATGGACCCAGTACTTC. Translation gives CASSPPERPGLRRWTQYF.

This sequence joins TRBV5-1 and TRBJ2-1; D may be TRBD1 (6 bases). Trimming removed 5 bases from V and 5 bases from J, with 11 bases in between. The CDR3 is 13 amino acids. In germline, CDR1 is SGHRS, CDR2 YFSETQ. The DNA for the CDR3 is TGCGCCAGCAGGGACAGACCAGACAATGAGCAGTTCTTC. As protein: CASRDRPDNEQFF.

J is TRBJ2-3 and V is TRBV4-2, with D possibly being TRBD2 (6 bases). Germline CDR1 and CDR2: LGHNA and YNFKEQ. Trimming shortened V by 0 bases and J by 8 bases, and 6 bases separated the two germline ends. This CDR3 comprises 12 residues. The CDR3 DNA reads as TGTGCCAGCAGCCAAGAGGGAGGTACGCAGTATTTT. Its protein product is CASSQEGGTQYF.

The chain uses TRBV27 and TRBJ1-1; D is unclear. Trimming took off 1 base at V and 3 bases at J, with 12 bases between the two ends. CDR1 and CDR2 (germline): MNHEY, SMNVEV (reference sequence). This CDR3 has 15 residues. DNA for the CDR3: TGTGCCAGCAGTTTATTCCTGGGCCATGACACTGAAGCTTTCTTT. It yields the protein CASSLFLGHDTEAFF.

CDR3 loop: CASSFPGGANYGYTF. The CDR3 DNA follows: TGTGCCAGCAGCTTCCCCGGTGGAGCAAACTATGGCTACACCTTC. This sequence joins TRBV5-4 and TRBJ1-2; unclear D gene. V lost 2 bases and J 2 bases, leaving 13 bases between the germline ends. This CDR3 region has 15 residues. The germline V gene has CDR1 SGHNT and CDR2 YYREEE (reference sequence).

V usage is TRBV5-6 and J usage is TRBJ2-1; a weak D match, TRBD2 (5 bases). Per germline, CDR1 SGHDT and CDR2 YYEEEE. The CDR3 is 12 amino acids. V gave up 4 bases and J gave up 9 bases, with 11 bases separating them. The CDR3 DNA reads as TGTGCCAGCAGCCTCGACTACCGTGAGCAGTTCTTC. As protein: CASSLDYREQFF.

This rearrangement joins TRBV20-1 to TRBJ1-3, with D unclear. This CDR3 has 14 residues. Trimming removed 5 bases at V and 0 bases at J, with 11 bases between. Per germline, CDR1 DFQATT and CDR2 SNEGSKA (reference sequence). The CDR3 spells CSAGDPNSGNTIYF. The CDR3 DNA sequence: TGCAGTGCTGGTGACCCAAACTCTGGAAACACCATATATTTT.

The chain is built from TRBV11-2 and TRBJ1-1, with D uncertain. CDR3 length: 14 residues. Looked up from germline, CDR1 is SGHAT and CDR2 is FQNNGV. V was trimmed by 5 bases and J by 0 bases, leaving 10 bases between them. This CDR3 is CASSPMTMNTEAFF. CDR3 DNA sequence: TGTGCCAGCAGCCCCATGACTATGAACACTGAAGCTTTCTTT.

V is TRBV4-2 and J is TRBJ1-2; D gene ambiguous. V lost 1 base, J lost 4 bases, and 16 bases lay in between. This CDR3 has 16 amino acids. Looked up from germline, CDR1 is LGHNA and CDR2 is YNFKEQ. The CDR3 DNA reads as TGTGCCAGCAGCCAAGGAGAGGGTAGCAGAGGCTATGGCTACACCTTC. Amino acids: CASSQGEGSRGYGYTF.

The chain recombines TRBV5-4 with TRBJ1-1; TRBD1 might be the D (5 bases). V was trimmed by 0 bases and J by 0 bases, leaving 21 bases between them. The germline CDR1 and CDR2 sequences are SGHNT and YYREEE (reference sequence). The CDR3 consists of 19 residues. CDR3 coding DNA: TGTGCCAGCAGCTTGGGGTTTGGGGCTAACATGGGGCTGAACACTGAAGCTTTCTTT. Its protein product is CASSLGFGANMGLNTEAFF.

The chain is built from TRBV14 and TRBJ2-3, with TRBD2 matching over 9 bases. CDR1 is SGHDN, CDR2 FVKESK, per germline. J was trimmed by 5 bases and V by 0 bases; bases with no gene match: 9. CDR3 length equals 17 residues. CDR3 in amino acids: CASSQDMASGDLDTQYF. DNA for the CDR3: TGTGCCAGCAGCCAAGATATGGCTAGCGGGGATTTAGATACGCAGTATTTT.

This clone came up a few times. V is TRBV28 and J is TRBJ1-2, with no clear D. In germline, CDR1 is MDHEN, CDR2 SYDVKM. The CDR3 totals 13 residues. V shed 2 bases and J shed 4 bases, with 8 bases lying between them. DNA of the CDR3: TGTGCCAGCAGTTTACAGGCCCGCTATGGCTACACCTTC. Translation gives CASSLQARYGYTF.

The V gene is TRBV3-1 (or the pseudogene TRBV3-2), the J gene TRBJ1-5; D gene ambiguous. The V and J ends lost 0 bases and 3 bases respectively, with 9 bases between them. There are 15 residues in the CDR3. Germline CDR1 is LGHDT and CDR2 is YNNKEL (reference sequence). In DNA, the CDR3 is TGTGCCAGCAGCCAAGATTCCCGGTCCAATCAGCCCCAGCATTTT. Translated, it gives CASSQDSRSNQPQHF.

The J gene is TRBJ1-2, the V gene TRBV9; 8 nucleotides line up with TRBD1. The CDR3 has 14 amino acids. V gave up 4 bases and J gave up 8 bases; unmatched junction bases: 10. CDR1 is SGDLS, CDR2 YYNGEE, per germline. CDR3 sequence reads: CASSPLTGEEGYTF. DNA for the CDR3: TGTGCCAGCAGCCCATTGACAGGGGAAGAAGGCTACACCTTC.

The CDR3 reads CASSSRALGGETQYF. CDR3 DNA: TGTGCCAGCAGCTCCCGGGCCTTGGGGGGGGAGACCCAGTACTTC. The chain employs TRBV11-2 and TRBJ2-5; 7 nucleotides agree with TRBD2. The V gene end was trimmed by 4 bases and the J gene end by 5 bases; junction bases not matched to a gene: 10. The CDR3 loop spans 15 amino acids. In germline, CDR1 is SGHAT, CDR2 FQNNGV.

This rearrangement joins TRBV25-1 to TRBJ2-1, with 7 positions matching TRBD2. The germline V gene has CDR1 MGHDK and CDR2 SYGVNS. The CDR3 length is 15 residues. Trimming cost V 4 bases and J 9 bases; bases outside gene matches: 12. The CDR3 nucleotides read TGTGCCAGCAGTGCACAAGCGACTAGCCGCGGTGAGCAGTTCTTC. Translation: CASSAQATSRGEQFF. Full variable domain (missing parts from reference TRBV25-1 and TRBJ2-1): EADIYQTPRYLVIGTGKKITLECSQTMGHDKMYWYQQDPGMELHLIHYSYGVNSTEKGDLSSESTVSRIRTEHFPLTLESARPSHTSQYLCASSAQATSRGEQFFGPGTRLTVL.

The J gene is TRBJ1-4, the V gene TRBV6-5; 7 bases fit TRBD1. Germline V gene data show CDR1 as MNHEY and CDR2 as SVGAGI. CDR3 size: 15 residues. Trimming at V came to 4 bases and at J to 4 bases, leaving 6 bases not matched to a gene. In DNA, the CDR3 is TGTGCCAGCAGTTCTTACGGGACAGTTAATGAAAAACTGTTTTTT. Residues: CASSSYGTVNEKLFF.

The chain has TRBV28 and TRBJ1-5; weak D call: TRBD1 (5 bases). The V end was cut by 4 bases, the J end by 0 bases, with 13 bases between. CDR3 length equals 16 residues. CDR1 MDHEN and CDR2 SYDVKM come from the germline V gene. The CDR3 sequence: CASSSSGRYSNQPQHF. The CDR3 DNA is TGTGCCAGCAGTTCCTCAGGGAGGTATAGCAATCAGCCCCAGCATTTT.

The chain carries TRBV5-5 and TRBJ1-3, with no clear D. CDR3 length: 15 residues. The germline V gene encodes CDR1 SGHKS and CDR2 YYEKEE (reference sequence). V was cut by 0 bases and J by 0 bases, with 7 bases left in between. Written as DNA, the CDR3 is TGTGCCAGCAGCTTGGAACAATTCTCTGGAAACACCATATATTTT. Amino acid sequence: CASSLEQFSGNTIYF. Variable domain in full (rest from reference TRBV5-5 and TRBJ1-3): DAGVTQSPTHLIKTRGQQVTLRCSPISGHKSVSWYQQVLGQGPQFIFQYYEKEERGRGNFPDRFSARQFPNYSSELNVNALLLGDSALYLCASSLEQFSGNTIYFGEGSWLTVV.

As to this clone: A much larger clone lies one base from this, so it may be a read error. Other DNA sequences in the sample encode the same CDR3. The CDR3: CSARDRETQYF. The CDR3 region has the DNA TGCAGTGCTAGAGATAGAGAGACCCAGTACTTC. The gene calls are TRBV20-1 and TRBJ2-5; D is uncertain. The germline V and J ends were trimmed by 0 bases and 4 bases, with 3 bases remaining between them. Germline CDR1 reads DFQATT; CDR2 reads SNEGSKA (reference sequence). CDR3 length: 11 residues.

V and J are TRBV6-6 and TRBJ1-6; 7 nucleotides agree with TRBD1. The trim removed 5 bases at V and 9 bases at J, leaving 19 bases unmatched. Germline assignment: CDR1 MNHNY and CDR2 SVGAGI (reference sequence). There are 18 residues in the CDR3. The CDR3 loop reads CASSPPLSDRRPGSPLHF. The CDR3 nucleotides read TGTGCCAGCAGTCCACCTCTCTCGGACAGGCGGCCAGGTTCACCCCTCCACTTT.

The CDR3 sequence: CASNQGGGLGYGYTF. The CDR3 DNA follows: TGTGCCAGCAATCAGGGAGGGGGATTGGGCTATGGCTACACCTTC. This rearrangement joins TRBV28 to TRBJ1-2, with D maybe TRBD1 (6 bases). This CDR3 is 15 amino acids long. V lost 7 bases, J lost 4 bases, and 19 bases lay in between. Germline V gene data show CDR1 as MDHEN and CDR2 as SYDVKM.

This sequence joins TRBV2 and TRBJ2-2; D is unclear. V lost 8 bases to trimming and J lost 6 bases, with 19 bases between them. Germline V gene data show CDR1 as SNHLY and CDR2 as FYNNEI. The CDR3 has 15 residues. The CDR3: CASARHGYQAGELFF. In DNA form, the CDR3 reads TGTGCCAGCGCGAGGCATGGCTACCAAGCCGGGGAGCTGTTTTTT.